In this sample, the clone carrying this T cell receptor beta chain turned up once. The target antigen is unknown. Germline V gene sequence: CDR1 SGHDT, CDR2 YYEEEE. CDR3 length equals 13 residues. Trimming removed 4 bases at V and 4 bases at J, with 9 bases between. The data were obtained in a study of radiotherapy plus CTLA-4 blockade in lung cancer. General study points: Blood-borne expansion of tumor-derived TCR clones followed radiotherapy plus ipilimumab. Early blood T cell clone dynamics reportedly forecast response best, with interferon-beta.

Here immunoSEQ multiplex PCR was the method, and the copy in TCRdb shows in-frame clones only, minus some. Here the sample spans around 80,000 clones, roughly 69% being singletons. This TCR derives from a human donor with non-small cell lung cancer whose response to radiotherapy plus ipilimumab could not be evaluated. The V and J genes are TRBV5-6 and TRBJ2-1, with a tentative D call TRBD1 (5 bases). The sequencing used peripheral blood, collected from a patient treated with radiotherapy plus ipilimumab. The DNA of the CDR3 is TGTGCCAGCAGCGGGGCAGGGTACAATGAGCAGTTCTTC. As protein: CASSGAGYNEQFF.